These 19 T cell receptor beta chains came from one sample sequenced in a study of T cells in Graves' hyperthyroidism and ophthalmopathy (dated by TCRdb to between 2019 and 2020). Library prep was done by multiplex PCR. The sequencer was an Illumina HiSeq 2000. The TCR beta CDR3 regions were amplified from RNA transcripts. For the first round of RT-PCR on the TCR CDR3, the HTBI primer set was used together with the Qiagen OneStep RT-PCR kit. TCRdb reran the public reads through fastp at Q25 and MiXCR, keeping productive beta chains. Identical CDR3 protein sequences are pooled into one entry, listed with their most common genes and DNA. The sample table holds about 760,000 distinct CDR3 sequences, of which under 45% were seen once. Of the sample, around 30% falls within the top ten clones. Sample: blood. These receptors were obtained from a woman in her forties with Graves' hyperthyroidism.

The rearrangement uses TRBV18 and TRBJ2-7, with 7 bases fitting TRBD1. Trimming took 6 bases from V and 3 from J; bases not matched to a gene: 14. The CDR3 has 16 residues. CDR1 is KGHSH and CDR2 is LQKENI in the germline V gene. CDR3 nucleotides: TGTGCCAGCTCTCCGGTTTCGTCCGGGACAGTCTACGAGCAGTACTTC. Translating gives CASSPVSSGTVYEQYF.

This clonotype came up many times. J is TRBJ1-1 and V is TRBV29-1, with D possibly matching TRBD1 (5 bases). With 2 bases removed from V and 6 bases from J, the gap between germline ends came to 10 bases. Per germline, CDR1 SQVTM and CDR2 ANQGSEA. This CDR3 spans 12 amino acids. Written as DNA, the CDR3 is TGCAGCGTTGAACCCCAAGGGGCTGAAGCTTTCTTT. This sequence encodes CSVEPQGAEAFF.

The chain links TRBV20-1 to TRBJ1-2; 9 bases match TRBD1. The germline V gene encodes CDR1 DFQATT and CDR2 SNEGSKA (reference sequence). The CDR3 is made up of 14 amino acids. V was pared by 1 base and J by 7 bases, with 7 bases of the junction left unmatched. CDR3 nucleotides: TGCAGTGCTAGAGCAAGGACAGGGGTCGGTGGCTACACCTTC. Translation gives CSARARTGVGGYTF.

In its sample, this clonotype was seen a few times. The chain is built from TRBV5-4 and TRBJ1-2; 7 bases are a match to TRBD1. The CDR3 contains 15 residues. V lost 4 bases to trimming and J lost 3 bases; unmatched junction nucleotides: 9. CDR1 SGHNT and CDR2 YYREEE come from the germline V gene (reference sequence). The CDR3 DNA follows: TGTGCCAGCAGCCTTCCGACAGGGAAGTACTATGGCTACACCTTC. Translating it yields CASSLPTGKYYGYTF.

The J gene is TRBJ1-3, the V gene TRBV7-8; 9 positions match TRBD1. The germline V gene has CDR1 SGHVS and CDR2 FQNEAQ. After removal of 4 bases from V and 4 bases from J, the junction contained 14 bases not matched to a gene. This CDR3 has 18 residues. CDR3 nucleotide sequence: TGTGCCAGCAGCTCAACCGGGACAGGGTATCCTAGCGGAAACACCATATATTTT. It encodes CASSSTGTGYPSGNTIYF.

In this sample, this clonotype turned up many times. The chain is built from TRBV2 and TRBJ1-6, with D maybe TRBD1 (5 bases). V lost 5 bases and J lost 0, with 14 bases in between. The length of the CDR3 is 17 residues. The V gene's germline CDR1 is SNHLY and CDR2 FYNNEI. The CDR3 DNA reads as TGTGCCAGCAGTCCCTCGTGGGGGGGCTCCTATAATTCACCCCTCCACTTT. As protein: CASSPSWGGSYNSPLHF.

This clonotype occurred many times. The CDR3 loop reads CASSRRGRNQPQHF. The CDR3 DNA is TGTGCCAGCAGCCGGCGGGGCCGCAATCAGCCCCAGCATTTT. J is TRBJ1-5 and V is TRBV7-9; perhaps TRBD1 as D (5 bases). V lost 5 bases to trimming and J lost 2 bases, with 10 bases between them. The germline V gene has CDR1 SEHNR and CDR2 FQNEAQ (reference sequence). The CDR3 loop spans 14 amino acids.

This clonotype was detected ten times or more. The gene calls are TRBV12-3 or TRBV12-4 and TRBJ1-1; no reliable D call. Trimming removed 4 bases at V and 4 bases at J, with 7 bases between. CDR3 length: 12 residues. CDR3 protein: CASSSVGTEAFF. For the CDR3, the DNA is TGTGCCAGCAGTTCCGTGGGCACTGAAGCTTTCTTT.

The chain links TRBV20-1 to TRBJ2-7; 14 bases are a match to TRBD2. The CDR3 sequence is 16 residues long. The germline V gene has CDR1 DFQATT and CDR2 SNEGSKA (reference sequence). V gave up 0 bases and J gave up 6 bases; unmatched junction bases: 7. CDR3 in amino acids: CSARDEGLAGVGEQYF. The CDR3 nucleotides are TGCAGTGCTAGAGATGAGGGACTAGCGGGAGTCGGCGAGCAGTACTTC.

The chain recombines TRBV7-2 with TRBJ2-7; TRBD1 matches 8 bases. The trim removed 8 bases at V and 1 base at J, leaving 10 bases unmatched. The CDR3 runs to 15 residues. Germline lookup yields CDR1 SGHTA and CDR2 FQGNSA. The CDR3: CASSFSQGASYEQYF. For the CDR3, the DNA is TGTGCCAGCTCCTTTTCCCAGGGGGCGTCCTACGAGCAGTACTTC.

This clonotype was seen a few times. The chain links TRBV3-1 to TRBJ2-5; D is unresolved. V lost 0 bases, J lost 5 bases, and 13 bases lay in between. Per the germline V gene, CDR1 is LGHDT and CDR2 is YNNKEL (reference sequence). The CDR3 covers 15 residues. The CDR3 sequence: CASSQDGHADETQYF. CDR3 DNA sequence: TGTGCCAGCAGCCAAGATGGGCATGCCGACGAGACCCAGTACTTC.

The V call is TRBV12-3 or TRBV12-4, the J call TRBJ1-5; perhaps TRBD1 as D (5 bases). Trimming removed 6 bases from V and 7 bases from J, with 16 bases in between. CDR3 length: 14 amino acids. Written as DNA, the CDR3 is TGTGCCAGCAGCCGGGACGGCGAGCGGCAGCCCCAGCATTTT. This encodes CASSRDGERQPQHF.

A word on this clonotype: This sequence may be a read error, since a much larger clone differs from it by one base. V and J are TRBV2 and TRBJ1-6; D unclear. In germline, CDR1 is SNHLY, CDR2 FYNNEI. The ends were cut back, 4 bases at V and 10 bases at J, with 17 bases in the middle. The CDR3 totals 15 residues. The CDR3 loop is CASSGSDGSRSPLHF. The CDR3 DNA is TGTGCCAGCAGTGGTAGCGACGGATCTAGGTCACCCCTCCACTTT.

The chain links TRBV20-1 to TRBJ2-7, with 9 positions matching TRBD2. From germline, CDR1 is DFQATT and CDR2 SNEGSKA (reference sequence). The CDR3 length is 13 residues. V lost 6 bases and J lost 0; bases outside the gene matches: 3. CDR3 in amino acids: CSALAGFSYEQYF. Here the CDR3 DNA reads TGCAGTGCCCTAGCGGGGTTCTCCTACGAGCAGTACTTC.

A remark on this clonotype: Being one base from a much bigger clone, this may be a read error. The gene calls are TRBV19 and TRBJ1-6; TRBD1 matches at 7 bases. Germline-derived CDR1 and CDR2 are LNHDA and SQIVND (reference sequence). This CDR3 is built from 15 residues. After removal of 7 bases from V and 4 bases from J, the junction contained 7 bases not matched to a gene. The CDR3 loop reads CASIATGSYNSPLHF. DNA of the CDR3: TGTGCCAGTATTGCGACAGGGAGTTATAATTCACCCCTCCACTTT.

This clonotype was recorded a few times. V usage is TRBV12-3 or TRBV12-4 and J usage is TRBJ1-5, with D possibly matching TRBD1 (5 bases). This CDR3 comprises 17 residues. V shed 2 bases and J shed 3 bases, with 17 bases lying between them. The CDR3 bases are TGTGCCAGCAGTTTACGGCGACTACGGGGGTACAATCAGCCCCAGCATTTT. Protein: CASSLRRLRGYNQPQHF.

This clonotype is a singleton in its sample. The V and J genes are TRBV2 and TRBJ1-2; maybe TRBD1 (6 bases). This CDR3 contains 13 residues. Germline-derived CDR1 and CDR2 are SNHLY and FYNNEI. The germline V and J ends were trimmed by 6 bases and 4 bases, with 12 bases remaining between them. CDR3 amino acids: CASSHGQIYGYTF. The CDR3 DNA reads as TGTGCCAGCAGCCACGGACAGATCTATGGCTACACCTTC. Looking up the rest from reference TRBV2 and TRBJ1-2 gives the full variable domain: EPEVTQTPSHQVTQMGQEVILRCVPISNHLYFYWYRQILGQKVEFLVSFYNNEISEKSEIFDDQFSVERPDGSNFTLKIRSTKLEDSAMYFCASSHGQIYGYTFGSGTRLTVV.

The chain combines TRBV25-1 with TRBJ2-7; 10 bases map to TRBD1. Trimming removed 5 bases from V and 3 bases from J; junction bases left unmatched: 7. Germline V CDR1 and CDR2: MGHDK, SYGVNS. There are 15 residues in the CDR3. The DNA of the CDR3 is TGTGCCAGCAGTTTCCGGGACAGGGGCTTCTACGAGCAGTACTTC. Translation gives CASSFRDRGFYEQYF.

The rearrangement uses TRBV19 and TRBJ2-2; no definite D call. The CDR3 covers 14 residues. Germline CDR1 LNHDA, CDR2 SQIVND (reference sequence). V was shortened by 8 bases and J by 3 bases, with 13 bases between the two germline ends. The CDR3 sequence is CASGKKLDTGELFF. The CDR3 DNA reads as TGTGCCAGTGGGAAGAAACTTGACACCGGGGAGCTGTTTTTT.